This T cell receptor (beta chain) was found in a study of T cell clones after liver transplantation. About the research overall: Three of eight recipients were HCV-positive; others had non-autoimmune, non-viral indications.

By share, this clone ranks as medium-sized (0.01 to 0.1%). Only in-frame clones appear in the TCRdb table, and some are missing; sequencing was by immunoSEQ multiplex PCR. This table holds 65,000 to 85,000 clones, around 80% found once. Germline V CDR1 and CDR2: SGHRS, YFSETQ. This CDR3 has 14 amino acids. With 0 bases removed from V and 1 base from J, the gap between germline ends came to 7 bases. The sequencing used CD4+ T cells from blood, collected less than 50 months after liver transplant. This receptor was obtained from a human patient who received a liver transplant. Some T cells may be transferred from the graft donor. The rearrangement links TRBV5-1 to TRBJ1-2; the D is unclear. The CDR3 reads CASSLEDNNYGYTF. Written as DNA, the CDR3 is TGCGCCAGCAGCTTGGAAGACAATAACTATGGCTACACCTTC.